The rows below give T cell receptor beta chains drawn from one sample of a study of identical twins. TCRdb reanalysed the 5' RACE reads using MiXCR and keeps one entry per CDR3 protein. The sample yields 200,000 to 250,000 distinct CDR3 sequences, 6.5% seen once. Separately, the same data were catalogued under a study of T cells expressing NK-cell markers.

Sequenced: CD8+ T cells sorted from blood. The receptors were gathered from a woman in her late teens or twenties in good health. Each CDR3 is given with its conserved first and last residue. The D gene is left open where the match is weak. Size is omitted from some rows. Given values are once, few, many or a class for expanded clones.

clone size: few
V gene: TRBV20-1
J gene: TRBJ2-1
D gene: TRBD1
CDR3 DNA: TGCAGTGCTCCTAACCCGGGACAGAAGGACAATGAGCAGTTCTTC
CDR3 protein: CSAPNPGQKDNEQFF

clone size: -
V gene: TRBV30
J gene: TRBJ2-1
D gene: TRBD2
CDR3 DNA: TGTGCCTGGAGTACAGGAGCGACCGGGACTAGCGGAACGAGATCCTACAATGAGCAGTTCTTC
CDR3 protein: CAWSTGATGTSGTRSYNEQFF

clone size: -
V gene: TRBV5-1
J gene: TRBJ2-3
D gene: TRBD2
CDR3 DNA: TGCGCCAGCAGCCTTGGGACTAGTATCACAGATACGCAGTATTTT
CDR3 protein: CASSLGTSITDTQYF

clone size: few
V gene: TRBV9
J gene: TRBJ2-1
D gene: TRBD2
CDR3 DNA: TGTGCCAGCAGCGTAGACCTAGCGGGACATGAGCAGTTCTTC
CDR3 protein: CASSVDLAGHEQFF

clone size: -
V gene: TRBV5-6
J gene: TRBJ2-7
D gene: -
CDR3 DNA: TGTGCCATGAGCCCCGGCTTCGTCTGCGAGCAGTACTTC
CDR3 protein: CAMSPGFVCEQYF

clone size: -
V gene: TRBV4-1
J gene: TRBJ2-6
D gene: -
CDR3 DNA: TGCGCCAGCAGCCAAGATCCCGGGCGCACTGGGGCCAACGTCCTGACTTTC
CDR3 protein: CASSQDPGRTGANVLTF

clone size: few
V gene: TRBV9
J gene: TRBJ2-5
D gene: TRBD2
CDR3 DNA: TGTGCCAGCAGCTCATTCTCTAGCGGGGGGACCCAAGAGACCCAGTACTTC
CDR3 protein: CASSSFSSGGTQETQYF

clone size: many
V gene: TRBV6-2/TRBV6-3
J gene: TRBJ1-1
D gene: -
CDR3 DNA: TGTGCCAGCAGTTATGGCGGGGACACTGAAGCTTTCTTT
CDR3 protein: CASSYGGDTEAFF

clone size: -
V gene: TRBV12-3/TRBV12-4
J gene: TRBJ2-7
D gene: -
CDR3 DNA: TGTGCCAGCAGTTGGGGTAGCGTTTACGAGCAGTACTTC
CDR3 protein: CASSWGSVYEQYF

clone size: -
V gene: TRBV24-1
J gene: TRBJ2-3
D gene: -
CDR3 DNA: TGTGCCACCAGTGTGACGGGCACAGATACGCAGTATTTT
CDR3 protein: CATSVTGTDTQYF

clone size: many
V gene: TRBV7-9
J gene: TRBJ1-2
D gene: -
CDR3 DNA: TGTGCCAGCAGCCCCCCCGATGCTAACTATGGCTACACCTTC
CDR3 protein: CASSPPDANYGYTF

clone size: many
V gene: TRBV4-3
J gene: TRBJ2-2
D gene: TRBD2
CDR3 DNA: TGCGCCAGCAGCCAGGGACTAGCGGGAGGCACGAACACCGGGGAGCTGTTTTTT
CDR3 protein: CASSQGLAGGTNTGELFF

clone size: few
V gene: TRBV7-9
J gene: TRBJ2-5
D gene: -
CDR3 DNA: TGTGCCAGCAGCTCCCCGCTCGGTGGGGAGACCCAGTACTTC
CDR3 protein: CASSSPLGGETQYF

clone size: -
V gene: TRBV19
J gene: TRBJ2-5
D gene: -
CDR3 DNA: TGTGCCAGTAGTATGGTCAGGGGGGGACAAGAGACCCAGTACTTC
CDR3 protein: CASSMVRGGQETQYF

clone size: once
V gene: TRBV6-1
J gene: TRBJ2-2
D gene: -
CDR3 DNA: TGTGCCAGCAGTAGGGGGGCGGACCGAGGGAACACCGGGGAGCTGTTTTTT
CDR3 protein: CASSRGADRGNTGELFF

clone size: -
V gene: TRBV4-1
J gene: TRBJ2-5
D gene: -
CDR3 DNA: TGCGCCAGCAGCCTCCAACTTGGGAAGTCCCAGTACTTC
CDR3 protein: CASSLQLGKSQYF